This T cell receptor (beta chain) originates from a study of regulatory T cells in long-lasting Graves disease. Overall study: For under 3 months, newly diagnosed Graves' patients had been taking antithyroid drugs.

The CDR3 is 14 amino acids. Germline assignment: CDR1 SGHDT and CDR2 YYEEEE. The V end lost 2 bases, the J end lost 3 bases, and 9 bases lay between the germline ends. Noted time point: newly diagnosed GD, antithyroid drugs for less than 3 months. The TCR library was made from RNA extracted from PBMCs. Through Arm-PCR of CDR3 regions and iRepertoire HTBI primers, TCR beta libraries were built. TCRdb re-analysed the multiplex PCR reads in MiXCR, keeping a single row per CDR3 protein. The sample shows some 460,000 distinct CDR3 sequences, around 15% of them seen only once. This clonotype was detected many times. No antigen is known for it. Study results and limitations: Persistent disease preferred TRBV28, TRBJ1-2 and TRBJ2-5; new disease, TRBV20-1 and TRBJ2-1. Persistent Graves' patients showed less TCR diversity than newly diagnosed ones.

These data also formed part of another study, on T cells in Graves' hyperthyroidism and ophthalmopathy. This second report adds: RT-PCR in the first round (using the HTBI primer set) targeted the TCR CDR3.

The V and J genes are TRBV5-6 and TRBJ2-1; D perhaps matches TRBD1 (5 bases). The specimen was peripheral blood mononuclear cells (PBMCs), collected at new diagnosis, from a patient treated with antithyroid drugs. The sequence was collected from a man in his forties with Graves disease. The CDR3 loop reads CASSFTDIYNEQFF. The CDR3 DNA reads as TGTGCCAGCAGCTTTACGGACATCTACAATGAGCAGTTCTTC.